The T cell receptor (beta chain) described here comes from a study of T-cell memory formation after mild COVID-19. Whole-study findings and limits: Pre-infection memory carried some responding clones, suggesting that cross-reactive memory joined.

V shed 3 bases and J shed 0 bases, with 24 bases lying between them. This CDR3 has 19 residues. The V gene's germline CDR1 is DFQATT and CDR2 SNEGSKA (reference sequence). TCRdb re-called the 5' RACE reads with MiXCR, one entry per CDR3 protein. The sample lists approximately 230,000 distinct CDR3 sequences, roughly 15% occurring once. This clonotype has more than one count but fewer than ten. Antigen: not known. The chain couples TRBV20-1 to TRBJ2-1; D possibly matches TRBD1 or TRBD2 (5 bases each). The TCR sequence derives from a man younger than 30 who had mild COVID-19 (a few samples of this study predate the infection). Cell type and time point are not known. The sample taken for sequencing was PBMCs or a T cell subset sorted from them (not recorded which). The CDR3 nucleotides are TGCAGTGCTAGTGGGTCGGGGACGACGACACCTAGCTCCTACAATGAGCAGTTCTTC. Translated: CSASGSGTTTPSSYNEQFF.